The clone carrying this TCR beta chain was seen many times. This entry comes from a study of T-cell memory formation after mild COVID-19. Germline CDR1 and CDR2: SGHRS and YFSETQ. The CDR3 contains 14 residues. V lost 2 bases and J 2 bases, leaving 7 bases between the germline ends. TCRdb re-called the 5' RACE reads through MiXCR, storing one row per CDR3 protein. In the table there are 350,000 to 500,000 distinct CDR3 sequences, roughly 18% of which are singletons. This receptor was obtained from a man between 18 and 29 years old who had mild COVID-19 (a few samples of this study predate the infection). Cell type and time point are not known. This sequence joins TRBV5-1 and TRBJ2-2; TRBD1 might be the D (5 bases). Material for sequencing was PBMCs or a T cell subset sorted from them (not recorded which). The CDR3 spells CASSFQGNTGELFF. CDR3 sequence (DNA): TGCGCCAGCAGCTTTCAGGGAAACACCGGGGAGCTGTTTTTT.